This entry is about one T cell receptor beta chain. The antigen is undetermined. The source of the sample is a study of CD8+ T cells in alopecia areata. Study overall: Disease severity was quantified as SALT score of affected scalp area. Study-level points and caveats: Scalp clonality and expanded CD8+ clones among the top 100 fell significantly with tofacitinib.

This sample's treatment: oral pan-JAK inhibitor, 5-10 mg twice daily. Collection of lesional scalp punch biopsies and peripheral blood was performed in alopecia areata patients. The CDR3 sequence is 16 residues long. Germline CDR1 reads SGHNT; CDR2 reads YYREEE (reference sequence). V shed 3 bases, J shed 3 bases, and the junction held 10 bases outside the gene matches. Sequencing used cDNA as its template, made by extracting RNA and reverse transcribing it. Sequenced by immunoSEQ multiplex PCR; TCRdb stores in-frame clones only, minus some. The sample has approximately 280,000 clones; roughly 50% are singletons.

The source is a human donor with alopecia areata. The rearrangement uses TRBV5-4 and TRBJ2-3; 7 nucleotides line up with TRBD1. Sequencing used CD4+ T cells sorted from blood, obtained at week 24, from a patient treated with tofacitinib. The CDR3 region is CASSSQQGIGTDTQYF. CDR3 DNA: TGTGCCAGCAGCTCCCAACAGGGGATCGGGACAGATACGCAGTATTTT.